The 21 T cell receptor beta chains presented below share a single source sample, sequenced in a study of a mutant IDH1 vaccine in newly diagnosed glioma. Their recognized antigens are unknown. Time point defined: week 5, during vaccination. Topical imiquimod accompanied each vaccine dose, which consisted of 300 ug of mutant IDH1 20-mer peptide. TCRdb's table, derived via immunoSEQ multiplex PCR, lists solely in-frame clones and lacks some. The sample carries about 25,000 clones, 77% recorded once. This material consisted of PBMCs, taken from a glioma patient whose treatment included an IDH1 peptide vaccine. All receptors come from a man in his forties with glioma.

The chain recombines TRBV7-8 with TRBJ2-5; D is perhaps TRBD1 (5 bases). V lost 10 bases and J 1 base, leaving 19 bases between the germline ends. This CDR3 region has 15 residues. Germline V CDR1 and CDR2: SGHVS, FQNEAQ. CDR3 amino acids: CATGTGETFQETQYF. CDR3 nucleotides: TGTGCCACCGGAACAGGAGAAACATTCCAAGAGACCCAGTACTTC.

This rearrangement joins TRBV2 to TRBJ1-1; a weak D match, TRBD1 (5 bases). V was pared by 3 bases and J by 0 bases, with 8 bases between. CDR3 length: 14 amino acids. Germline V gives CDR1 SNHLY, CDR2 FYNNEI. This CDR3 reads CASSETTVNTEAFF. CDR3 nucleotide sequence: TGTGCCAGCAGTGAGACGACAGTGAACACTGAAGCTTTCTTT.

The chain links TRBV2 to TRBJ2-7, with 9 positions matching TRBD2. Trimming at V came to 6 bases and at J to 0 bases, leaving 9 bases not matched to a gene. The CDR3 is 16 amino acids. CDR1 and CDR2 (germline): SNHLY, FYNNEI. The CDR3 loop reads CASRSGREGPSYEQYF. In DNA, the CDR3 is TGTGCCAGCAGATCTGGGCGGGAGGGCCCCTCCTACGAGCAGTACTTC.

V and J are TRBV5-8 and TRBJ1-5; no clear D. Germline lookup yields CDR1 SGHTS and CDR2 YDEGEE. The CDR3 length is 14 residues. The V and J ends lost 4 bases and 2 bases respectively, with 10 bases between them. CDR3 DNA sequence: TGTGCCAGCAGCATAGGCATTGGCAATCAGCCCCAGCATTTT. It encodes CASSIGIGNQPQHF.

The genes are TRBV5-4 and TRBJ2-5, with D possibly being TRBD2 (7 bases). The germline V gene encodes CDR1 SGHNT and CDR2 YYREEE (reference sequence). The CDR3 is 15 residues long. The ends were cut back, 5 bases at V and 1 base at J, with 15 bases in the middle. The CDR3 loop is CASRISGGAQETQYF. CDR3 DNA: TGTGCCAGCAGGATTTCTGGGGGGGCCCAAGAGACCCAGTACTTC.

V is TRBV23-1 and J is TRBJ2-5; 7 bases agree with TRBD1. TRBV23-1 is placed among ORFs of uncertain function. Trimming took 2 bases from V and 3 from J; bases not matched to a gene: 6. The CDR3 length is 15 residues. The DNA for the CDR3 is TGCGCCAGCAGTCAACCGGGACAGAAGAAAGAGACCCAGTACTTC. It codes for CASSQPGQKKETQYF.

This rearrangement joins TRBV6-1 to TRBJ2-3; a possible D gene is TRBD1 (5 bases). The CDR3 consists of 13 residues. Per germline, CDR1 MNHNS and CDR2 SASEGT. The V end lost 5 bases, the J end lost 2 bases, and 8 bases lay between the germline ends. This CDR3 reads CASSTRDTDTQYF. CDR3 DNA: TGTGCCAGCAGTACCAGGGACACAGATACGCAGTATTTT.

V and J are TRBV2 and TRBJ1-1; D gene uncertain. CDR1 is SNHLY, CDR2 FYNNEI, per germline. The germline V and J ends were trimmed by 8 bases and 5 bases, with 24 bases remaining between them. The CDR3 has 16 residues. CDR3 bases: TGTGCCAGCCGTGGGTCAATCTGGGGAAAATTGACTGAAGCTTTCTTT. As protein: CASRGSIWGKLTEAFF.

The chain recombines TRBV11-3 with TRBJ1-2; the D gene is possibly TRBD1 (5 bases). The CDR3 spans 14 residues. Germline CDR1 reads SGHNT; CDR2 reads YENEEA. Trimming shortened V by 3 bases and J by 7 bases, and 15 bases separated the two germline ends. CDR3: CASSLNGGIGGYTF. As DNA, the CDR3 is TGTGCCAGCAGCTTGAACGGGGGAATAGGTGGCTACACCTTC.

V and J are TRBV7-2 and TRBJ2-5; D is undetermined. The V and J ends lost 5 bases and 5 bases respectively, with 12 bases between them. The CDR3 is 13 amino acids. CDR1 SGHTA and CDR2 FQGNSA come from the germline V gene. The CDR3 DNA follows: TGTGCCAGCAGCCTAGACTTGACTGAGACCCAGTACTTC. Translation gives CASSLDLTETQYF. The full variable domain, its missing parts supplied by reference TRBV7-2 and TRBJ2-5, is GAGVSQSPSNKVTEKGKDVELRCDPISGHTALYWYRQSLGQGLEFLIYFQGNSAPDKSGLPSDRFSAERTGGSVSTLTIQRTQQEDSAVYLCASSLDLTETQYFGPGTRLLVL.

The rearrangement joins TRBV7-9 to TRBJ2-1; D is unclear. CDR1 and CDR2 (germline): SEHNR, FQNEAQ (reference sequence). This CDR3 is built from 13 residues. Trimming removed 4 bases from V and 8 bases from J, with 12 bases in between. CDR3 protein: CASSSDPEDEQFF. The CDR3 coding sequence is TGTGCCAGCAGCTCCGACCCCGAAGATGAGCAGTTCTTC.

In this sample, this clone turned up once. The rearrangement uses TRBV6-5 and TRBJ1-5, with no clear D. There are 15 residues in the CDR3. CDR1 and CDR2 from the germline V gene are MNHEY and SVGAGI. V was trimmed by 0 bases and J by 3 bases, leaving 9 bases between them. CDR3: CASSYSGGNNQPQHF. CDR3 sequence (DNA): TGTGCCAGCAGTTACTCGGGCGGGAACAATCAGCCCCAGCATTTT.

The V call is TRBV28, the J call TRBJ2-1; D remains unclear. V was shortened by 7 bases and J by 6 bases, with 19 bases between the two germline ends. Germline CDR1 and CDR2: MDHEN and SYDVKM. The CDR3 has 15 amino acids. This chain's CDR3 is CASKRPPQPINEQFF. In DNA, the CDR3 is TGTGCCAGCAAACGACCACCGCAACCGATCAATGAGCAGTTCTTC.

The genes are TRBV7-9 and TRBJ1-3; D unresolved. The CDR3 has 15 residues. The germline gives CDR1 SEHNR, CDR2 FQNEAQ (reference sequence). V lost 6 bases and J lost 5, with 17 bases in between. The CDR3 nucleotides read TGTGCCAGCAGTACCTCCGATGACAAGAGAAACACCATATATTTT. It encodes CASSTSDDKRNTIYF. Full variable domain (outside the CDR3, taken from reference TRBV7-9 and TRBJ1-3): DTGVSQNPRHKITKRGQNVTFRCDPISEHNRLYWYRQTLGQGPEFLTYFQNEAQLEKSRLLSDRFSAERPKGSFSTLEIQRTEQGDSAMYLCASSTSDDKRNTIYFGEGSWLTVV.

This chain joins TRBV11-2 and TRBJ1-2, with 7 nucleotides matching TRBD1. J lost 0 bases, V lost 4 bases, and 2 bases had no gene match. CDR1 is SGHAT and CDR2 is FQNNGV in the germline V gene. The CDR3 contains 14 residues. DNA of the CDR3: TGTGCCAGCAGCTCCGGGACAGCTAACTATGGCTACACCTTC. Translated: CASSSGTANYGYTF.

This clone has just one count. V gene TRBV30 combines with J gene TRBJ1-5, with 7 bases aligning to TRBD1. Germline V gene data show CDR1 as GTSNPN and CDR2 as SVGIG (reference sequence). V trimming: 2 bases; J trimming: 9 bases; junction bases outside the gene matches: 7. The length of the CDR3 is 13 residues. The CDR3 protein is CAWSPDREGPQHF. The CDR3 DNA reads as TGTGCCTGGAGTCCCGACAGGGAAGGGCCCCAGCATTTT.

V is TRBV7-2 and J is TRBJ1-6; D is ambiguous. Trimming pared 2 bases from V and 0 bases from J, leaving 11 bases between. The CDR3 has 17 residues. Germline V gene sequence: CDR1 SGHTA, CDR2 FQGNSA. The DNA for the CDR3 is TGTGCCAGCAGCTTATTTTCAGGCTCCTCCTATAATTCACCCCTCCACTTT. It codes for CASSLFSGSSYNSPLHF.

This chain connects TRBV5-1 to TRBJ1-2; unclear D gene. This CDR3 is built from 14 residues. Germline V gene sequence: CDR1 SGHRS, CDR2 YFSETQ. V lost 4 bases and J 0 bases, leaving 10 bases between the germline ends. The CDR3 protein is CASSPTETNYGYTF. The DNA of the CDR3 is TGCGCCAGCAGCCCGACGGAGACTAACTATGGCTACACCTTC.

This chain connects TRBV7-2 to TRBJ2-2; the D call may be TRBD1 or TRBD2 (5 bases each). Between the trimmed V and J ends, which lost 6 bases and 4 bases, there was a span of 15 bases. The CDR3 totals 15 residues. CDR1 and CDR2 (germline): SGHTA, FQGNSA. The CDR3, as DNA: TGTGCCAGCAGATACCCCGGGACCCGCACCGGGGAGCTGTTTTTT. Protein sequence: CASRYPGTRTGELFF.

The V gene is TRBV11-2, the J gene TRBJ2-1; maybe TRBD1 (6 bases). Germline CDR1 and CDR2: SGHAT and FQNNGV. V lost 6 bases to trimming and J lost 0 bases, with 15 bases between them. The CDR3 consists of 16 residues. The CDR3 is CASSQQTGRSYNEQFF. CDR3 nucleotides: TGTGCCAGCAGTCAACAGACAGGACGCTCCTACAATGAGCAGTTCTTC.

The chain couples TRBV5-1 to TRBJ2-1; 8 bases are shared with TRBD2. V was clipped by 5 bases and J by 0 bases; unmatched bases: 4. This CDR3 contains 15 residues. Germline V gene lookup returns CDR1 SGHRS and CDR2 YFSETQ. The CDR3 spells CASSTSGSSYNEQFF. The DNA of the CDR3 is TGCGCCAGCAGTACTAGCGGTAGCTCCTACAATGAGCAGTTCTTC.